Listed below are T cell receptor beta chains from one sample, sequenced in a study of cytomegalovirus exposure and HLA in healthy donors. Sequencing was performed with immunoSEQ multiplex PCR; in TCRdb, only in-frame clones are kept and a portion is missing. Of 200,000 or so clones listed, 82% are singletons. The specimen was PBMCs. These receptors were obtained from a boy aged 2-15 years in good health and CMV-seronegative. CDR3s include the opening cysteine and the closing phenylalanine or tryptophan. D genes are given only for firm matches. The size field is filled for only some rows; it gives once, few, many or a size class.

d_call j_call cdr3_length v_call clone_size cdr3_nt cdr3_aa
NA TRBJ2-6 17 TRBV5-6 NA TGTGCCAGCAGCTTGGTCCGTAGAGGCTCTGGGGCCAACGTCCTGACTTTC CASSLVRRGSGANVLTF
NA TRBJ2-3 15 TRBV7-2 NA TGTGCCAGCAGCTTACATACGGTTAGCACAGATACGCAGTATTTT CASSLHTVSTDTQYF
TRBD2 TRBJ2-7 13 TRBV6-5 NA TGTGCCAGCTCCGGGACTACTACCTACGAGCAGTACTTC CASSGTTTYEQYF
NA TRBJ2-7 15 TRBV1 NA TGCACCAGCAGCGACCGACAGCCTGTCTCCTACGAGCAGTACTTC CTSSDRQPVSYEQYF
TRBD2 TRBJ2-3 13 TRBV10-3 NA TGTGCCATGAGCGGGGCCAGCACAGATACGCAGTATTTT CAMSGASTDTQYF
NA TRBJ2-7 14 TRBV18 once TGTGCCAGCTCTCCAATACAGGGAAGATACGAGCAGTACTTC CASSPIQGRYEQYF
TRBD1 TRBJ1-1 13 TRBV7-7 NA TGTGCTAGCAGCCTCAGACAGGGGGCTGAAGCTTTCTTT CASSLRQGAEAFF
NA TRBJ1-3 13 TRBV11-2 NA TGTGCCAGCACCAAGGGGGAGTCCAACACCATATATTTT CASTKGESNTIYF
TRBD2 TRBJ2-1 14 TRBV2 NA TGTGCCAGCAGTGAGAGCGGGGGCCCCAATGAGCAGTTCTTC CASSESGGPNEQFF
NA TRBJ2-7 13 TRBV11-2 NA TGTGCCAGCAGCTTAGTAGCAGGGAACGAGCAGTACTTC CASSLVAGNEQYF
NA TRBJ2-7 11 TRBV6-1 NA TGTGCCAGCAAATACACCTACGAGCAGTACTTC CASKYTYEQYF